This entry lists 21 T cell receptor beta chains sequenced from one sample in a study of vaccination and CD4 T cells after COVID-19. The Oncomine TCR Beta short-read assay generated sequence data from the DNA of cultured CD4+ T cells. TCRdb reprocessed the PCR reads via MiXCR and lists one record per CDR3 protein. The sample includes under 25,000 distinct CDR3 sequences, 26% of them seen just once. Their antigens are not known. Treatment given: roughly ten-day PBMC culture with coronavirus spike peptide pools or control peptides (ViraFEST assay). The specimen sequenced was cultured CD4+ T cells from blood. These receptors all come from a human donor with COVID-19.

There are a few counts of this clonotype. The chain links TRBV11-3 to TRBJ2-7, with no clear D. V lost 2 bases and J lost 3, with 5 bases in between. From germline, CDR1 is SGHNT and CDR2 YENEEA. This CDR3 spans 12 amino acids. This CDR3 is CASSLNGYEQYF. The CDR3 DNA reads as TGTGCCAGCAGCTTAAACGGCTACGAGCAGTACTTC.

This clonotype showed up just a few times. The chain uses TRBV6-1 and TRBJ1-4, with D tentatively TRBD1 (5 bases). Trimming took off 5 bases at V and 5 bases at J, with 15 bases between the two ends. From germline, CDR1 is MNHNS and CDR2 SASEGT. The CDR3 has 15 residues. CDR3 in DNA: TGTGCCAGCAGTCTCGACAGCCACAAAAATGAAAAACTGTTTTTT. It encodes CASSLDSHKNEKLFF.

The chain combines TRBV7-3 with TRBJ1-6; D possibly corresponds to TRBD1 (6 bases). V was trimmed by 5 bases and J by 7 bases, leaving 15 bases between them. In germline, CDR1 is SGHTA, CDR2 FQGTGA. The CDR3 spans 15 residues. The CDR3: CASSPRGGWNSPLHF. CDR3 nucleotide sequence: TGTGCCAGCAGCCCCAGAGGGGGTTGGAATTCACCCCTCCACTTT.

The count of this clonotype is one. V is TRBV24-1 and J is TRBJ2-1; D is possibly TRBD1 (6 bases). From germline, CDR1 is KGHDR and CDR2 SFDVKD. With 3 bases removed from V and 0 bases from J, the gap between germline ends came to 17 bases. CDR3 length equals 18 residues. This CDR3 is CATSDPPRTESSYNEQFF. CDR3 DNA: TGTGCCACCAGTGATCCCCCCCGGACAGAGAGCTCCTACAATGAGCAGTTCTTC.

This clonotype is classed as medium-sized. CDR3 region: CSARYRGMNTEAFF. The CDR3 DNA reads TGCAGTGCTAGATACAGGGGGATGAACACTGAAGCTTTCTTT. The chain joins TRBV20-1 to TRBJ1-1; 8 positions match TRBD1. CDR3 length equals 14 residues. Germline lookup yields CDR1 DFQATT and CDR2 SNEGSKA (reference sequence). V was clipped by 2 bases and J by 0 bases; unmatched bases: 2.

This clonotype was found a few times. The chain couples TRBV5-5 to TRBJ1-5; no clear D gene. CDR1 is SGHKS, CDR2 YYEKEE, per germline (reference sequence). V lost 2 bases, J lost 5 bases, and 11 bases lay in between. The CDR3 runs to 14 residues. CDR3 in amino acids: CASSFVREDQPQHF. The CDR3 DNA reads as TGTGCCAGCAGCTTCGTTCGGGAGGATCAGCCCCAGCATTTT. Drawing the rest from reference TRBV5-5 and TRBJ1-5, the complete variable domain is DAGVTQSPTHLIKTRGQQVTLRCSPISGHKSVSWYQQVLGQGPQFIFQYYEKEERGRGNFPDRFSARQFPNYSSELNVNALLLGDSALYLCASSFVREDQPQHFGDGTRLSIL.

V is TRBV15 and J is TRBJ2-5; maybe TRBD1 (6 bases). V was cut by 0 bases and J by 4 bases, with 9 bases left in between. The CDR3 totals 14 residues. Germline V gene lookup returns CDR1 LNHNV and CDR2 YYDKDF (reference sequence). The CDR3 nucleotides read TGTGCCACCAGCAGAGATTCAGGGGTAGAGACCCAGTACTTC. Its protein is CATSRDSGVETQYF.

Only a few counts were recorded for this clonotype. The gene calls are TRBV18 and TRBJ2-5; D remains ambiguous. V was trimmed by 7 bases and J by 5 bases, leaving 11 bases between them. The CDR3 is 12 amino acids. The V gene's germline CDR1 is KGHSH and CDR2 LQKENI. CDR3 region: CASFSDRETQYF. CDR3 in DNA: TGTGCCAGCTTTTCAGATCGGGAGACCCAGTACTTC.

The CDR3 reads CASSETDRRHEQYF. CDR3 sequence (DNA): TGTGCCAGCAGTGAAACGGACAGGAGGCACGAGCAGTACTTC. V and J are TRBV12-3 or TRBV12-4 and TRBJ2-7; TRBD1 aligns across 7 bases. V was clipped by 5 bases and J by 5 bases; unmatched bases: 9. The CDR3 is 14 amino acids.

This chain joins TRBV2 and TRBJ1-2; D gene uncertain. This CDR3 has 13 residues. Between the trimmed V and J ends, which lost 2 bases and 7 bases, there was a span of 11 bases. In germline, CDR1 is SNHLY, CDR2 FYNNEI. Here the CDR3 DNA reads TGTGCCAGCAGTGAACAGGTCGTTGCTGGCTACACCTTC. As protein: CASSEQVVAGYTF.

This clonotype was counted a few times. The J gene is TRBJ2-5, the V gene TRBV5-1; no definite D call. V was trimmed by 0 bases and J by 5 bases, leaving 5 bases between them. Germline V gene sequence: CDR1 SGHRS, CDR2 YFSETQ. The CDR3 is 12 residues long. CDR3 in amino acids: CASSLAKETQYF. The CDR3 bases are TGCGCCAGCAGCTTGGCCAAGGAGACCCAGTACTTC.

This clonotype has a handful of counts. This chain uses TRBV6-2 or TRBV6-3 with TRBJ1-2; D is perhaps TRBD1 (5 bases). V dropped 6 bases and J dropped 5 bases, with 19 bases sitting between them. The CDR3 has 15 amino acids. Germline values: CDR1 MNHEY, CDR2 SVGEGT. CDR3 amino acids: CASSDGGVREYGYTF. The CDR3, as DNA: TGTGCCAGCAGCGACGGGGGGGTCCGGGAGTATGGCTACACCTTC.

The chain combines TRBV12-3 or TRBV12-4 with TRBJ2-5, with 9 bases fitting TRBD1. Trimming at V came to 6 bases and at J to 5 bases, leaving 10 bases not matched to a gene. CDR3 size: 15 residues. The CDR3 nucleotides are TGTGCCAGCAGATTAACAGGGGGCGCCGCGGAGACCCAGTACTTC. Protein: CASRLTGGAAETQYF.

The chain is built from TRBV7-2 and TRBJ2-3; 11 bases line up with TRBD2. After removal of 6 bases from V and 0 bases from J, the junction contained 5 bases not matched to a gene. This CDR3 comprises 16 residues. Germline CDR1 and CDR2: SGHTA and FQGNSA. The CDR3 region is CASRLAGGASTDTQYF. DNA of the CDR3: TGTGCCAGCAGGCTAGCGGGGGGCGCTAGCACAGATACGCAGTATTTT.

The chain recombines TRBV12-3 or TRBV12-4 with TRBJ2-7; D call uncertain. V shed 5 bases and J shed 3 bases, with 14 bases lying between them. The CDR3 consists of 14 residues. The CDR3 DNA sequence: TGTGCCAGCAGTCCCCGCGTTTGGGGCTACGAGCAGTACTTC. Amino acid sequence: CASSPRVWGYEQYF.

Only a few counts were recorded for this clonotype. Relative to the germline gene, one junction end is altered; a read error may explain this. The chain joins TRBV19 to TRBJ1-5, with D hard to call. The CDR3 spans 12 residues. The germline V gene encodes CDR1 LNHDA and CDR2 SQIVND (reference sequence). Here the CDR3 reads CASRGGNQPQHF. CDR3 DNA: TGTGCCAGTAGGGGCGGCAATCAACCCCAGCATTTT.

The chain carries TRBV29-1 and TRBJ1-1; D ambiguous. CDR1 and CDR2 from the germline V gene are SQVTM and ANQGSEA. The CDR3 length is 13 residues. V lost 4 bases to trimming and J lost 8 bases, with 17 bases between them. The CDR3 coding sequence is TGCAGCGTTGCGGCTCAATGGACGAGGGAAGCTTTCTTT. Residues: CSVAAQWTREAFF.

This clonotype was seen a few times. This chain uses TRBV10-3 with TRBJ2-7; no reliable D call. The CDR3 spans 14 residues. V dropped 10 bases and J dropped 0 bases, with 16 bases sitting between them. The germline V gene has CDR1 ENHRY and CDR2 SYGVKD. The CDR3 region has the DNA TGTGCCACCAGATCGTCGACGAGCTCCTACGAGCAGTACTTC. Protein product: CATRSSTSSYEQYF.

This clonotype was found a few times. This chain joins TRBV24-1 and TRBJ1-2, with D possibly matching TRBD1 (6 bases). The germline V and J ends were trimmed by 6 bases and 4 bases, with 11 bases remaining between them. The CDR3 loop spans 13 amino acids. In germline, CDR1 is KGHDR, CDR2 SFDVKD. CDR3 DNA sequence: TGTGCCACCAGTTTACAGGGAGGCTATGGCTACACCTTC. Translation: CATSLQGGYGYTF.

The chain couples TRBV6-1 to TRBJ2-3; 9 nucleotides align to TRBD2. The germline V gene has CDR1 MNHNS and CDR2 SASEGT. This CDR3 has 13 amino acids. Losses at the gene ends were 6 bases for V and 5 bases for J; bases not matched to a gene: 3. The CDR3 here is CASRLAGQDTQYF. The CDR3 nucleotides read TGTGCCAGCAGGCTAGCGGGGCAAGATACGCAGTATTTT.

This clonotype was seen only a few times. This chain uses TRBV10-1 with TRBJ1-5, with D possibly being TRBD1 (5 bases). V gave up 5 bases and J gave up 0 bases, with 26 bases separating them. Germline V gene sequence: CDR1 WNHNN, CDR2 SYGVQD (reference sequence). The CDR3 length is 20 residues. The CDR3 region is CASSTGTLGGAHYSNQPQHF. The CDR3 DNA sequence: TGCGCCAGCAGTACCGGGACGCTCGGAGGGGCCCACTATAGCAATCAGCCCCAGCATTTT.